The 10 T cell receptor beta chains in this list originate from one sample, sequenced in a study of cytomegalovirus exposure and HLA in healthy donors. The primer mix had 60 Vbeta and 13 Jbeta primers. Using immunoSEQ multiplex PCR, the repertoire was profiled, and TCRdb retains in-frame clones only, with some absent. The sample includes some 220,000 clones, about 89% of them seen just once. Sequencing was done on a sample of PBMCs. The receptors were gathered from a woman under 30 in good health and CMV-seronegative.

This clone has more than one count but fewer than ten. The CDR3 coding sequence is TGCAGCGTGCTCGTACTAGCGGGAGCCTACAATGAGCAGTTCTTC. Translating gives CSVLVLAGAYNEQFF. The chain carries TRBV29-1 and TRBJ2-1, with 11 bases matching TRBD2. Germline lookup yields CDR1 SQVTM and CDR2 ANQGSEA. The trim removed 6 bases at V and 2 bases at J, leaving 6 bases unmatched. CDR3 length: 15 residues.

The chain joins TRBV5-6 to TRBJ2-3, with 12 bases that match TRBD2. Per the germline V gene, CDR1 is SGHDT and CDR2 is YYEEEE. J was trimmed by 4 bases and V by 2 bases; bases with no gene match: 5. CDR3 length equals 16 residues. This CDR3 reads CASSFRLAGGPDTQYF. The CDR3 nucleotides are TGTGCCAGCAGCTTCAGGCTAGCGGGGGGGCCAGATACGCAGTATTTT.

The genes are TRBV6-5 and TRBJ2-7; 11 bases map to TRBD2. Germline-derived CDR1 and CDR2 are MNHEY and SVGAGI. This CDR3 comprises 15 residues. V gave up 4 bases and J gave up 0 bases; unmatched junction bases: 2. The CDR3: CASSSLAGGSYEQYF. CDR3 nucleotides: TGTGCCAGCAGTTCTCTAGCGGGGGGCTCCTACGAGCAGTACTTC.

As to this clone: Other DNA sequences in this sample translate to the same CDR3. V usage is TRBV9 and J usage is TRBJ2-1, with 8 positions matching TRBD2. The CDR3 has 14 residues. V shed 1 base, J shed 4 bases, and the junction held 1 base outside the gene matches. CDR1 is SGDLS, CDR2 YYNGEE, per germline. CDR3 DNA: TGTGCCAGCAGCGTAAGCGGGGGATACAATGAGCAGTTCTTC. This codes for CASSVSGGYNEQFF.

The chain employs TRBV19 and TRBJ2-7; no definite D call. The V gene lost 3 bases and the J gene lost 6 bases, with 18 bases spanning the gap. Germline CDR1 LNHDA, CDR2 SQIVND (reference sequence). The CDR3 runs to 15 residues. This chain's CDR3 is CASSIGANPLGEQYF. CDR3 nucleotide sequence: TGTGCCAGTAGTATCGGTGCAAATCCTCTCGGCGAGCAGTACTTC.

CDR3 protein: CASSAGQGANRSSYEQYF. CDR3 nucleotide sequence: TGTGCCAGCAGCGCAGGACAGGGGGCGAACCGAAGCTCCTACGAGCAGTACTTC. The J gene is TRBJ2-7, the V gene TRBV9, with 11 positions matching TRBD1. The J segment lost 0 bases and the V segment lost 3 bases, leaving 11 bases of the junction unmatched. The CDR3 consists of 18 residues. The V gene's germline CDR1 is SGDLS and CDR2 YYNGEE.

This chain uses TRBV19 with TRBJ2-2, with D possibly matching TRBD2 (6 bases). Per the germline V gene, CDR1 is LNHDA and CDR2 is SQIVND (reference sequence). V was shortened by 3 bases and J by 1 base, with 12 bases between the two germline ends. The CDR3 has 16 residues. CDR3 sequence (DNA): TGTGCCAGTAGTATGAGCCGGCGGGGGAACACCGGGGAGCTGTTTTTT. Its protein is CASSMSRRGNTGELFF.

This chain links TRBV5-1 with TRBJ2-5, with 13 bases identical to TRBD2. CDR1 is SGHRS and CDR2 is YFSETQ in the germline V gene. The CDR3 extends over 16 amino acids. V lost 4 bases to trimming and J lost 2 bases; unmatched junction nucleotides: 5. CDR3 sequence: CASSGGLAGYQETQYF. The DNA for the CDR3 is TGCGCCAGCAGCGGGGGACTAGCGGGATATCAAGAGACCCAGTACTTC.

This sequence joins TRBV27 and TRBJ1-4; no definite D call. The CDR3 length is 15 residues. CDR1 is MNHEY, CDR2 SMNVEV, per germline (reference sequence). Trimming shortened V by 6 bases and J by 0 bases, and 11 bases separated the two germline ends. Here the CDR3 reads CASRSFGPTNEKLFF. The CDR3 DNA reads TGTGCCAGCAGGTCCTTCGGTCCAACTAATGAAAAACTGTTTTTT.

The chain links TRBV6-5 to TRBJ1-2; 7 bases map to TRBD1. V shed 6 bases, J shed 7 bases, and the junction held 11 bases outside the gene matches. The germline CDR1 and CDR2 sequences are MNHEY and SVGAGI. The CDR3 is made up of 14 amino acids. CDR3 in amino acids: CASRSTGQLSGYTF. DNA for the CDR3: TGTGCCAGCAGGTCCACGGGACAGCTTTCTGGCTACACCTTC.